This T cell receptor beta chain was recorded in a study of blood T cell repertoires in COVID-19. Turning to the study itself: Samples representing acute and convalescent COVID-19 were sourced from the United States, Italy and Spain. T cells, B-cell-depleted T cells, or PBMCs supplied cDNA or gDNA.

V was pared by 2 bases and J by 14 bases, with 10 bases of the junction left unmatched. The V gene's germline CDR1 is SGHAT and CDR2 FQDESV (reference sequence). CDR3 size: 15 residues. Original handling: Estimation of nucleated cell counts relied on the amplification of reference gene primers. The data were produced by immunoSEQ multiplex PCR, yet TCRdb's version contains in-frame clones alone and is incomplete. V, J and clone size are those of that table, while D and trimming were read from the DNA. The profile shows hundreds of thousands of clones, just over 85% of them singletons. Sequencing used peripheral blood. The chain has TRBV11-1 and TRBJ2-1; 12 positions agree with TRBD2. This receptor was taken from a man at least 80 years old with acute or convalescent COVID-19. For the CDR3, the DNA is TGTGCCAGCAGCTTACTAGCGGGAGGGTCGGGGAAAAAGTTCTTC. Residues: CASSLLAGGSGKKFF.